Shown below are 27 T cell receptor beta chains from a single sample sequenced in a study of blood T cell repertoires in COVID-19. TCRdb's table, derived via immunoSEQ multiplex PCR, lists solely in-frame clones and lacks some. The table records about 46,000 clones, 75% to 90% of them present only once. Sequencing input: peripheral blood. Source of these receptors: a human donor in a cohort sampled during active COVID-19. The donor label of this sample is uncertain.

This clone has just one count. The chain carries TRBV7-2 and TRBJ1-1; possible D gene TRBD1, 5 bases. The CDR3 loop spans 13 amino acids. V gave up 6 bases and J gave up 1 base, with 9 bases separating them. The germline CDR1 and CDR2 sequences are SGHTA and FQGNSA. CDR3 nucleotides: TGTGCCAGCAGTCTAACAGGGAACACTGAAGCTTTCTTT. Its protein product is CASSLTGNTEAFF. The whole variable domain, filled in from reference TRBV7-2 and TRBJ1-1, reads GAGVSQSPSNKVTEKGKDVELRCDPISGHTALYWYRQSLGQGLEFLIYFQGNSAPDKSGLPSDRFSAERTGGSVSTLTIQRTQQEDSAVYLCASSLTGNTEAFFGQGTRLTVV.

The rearrangement joins TRBV13 to TRBJ2-2; TRBD1 matches at 7 bases. CDR1 and CDR2 (germline): PRHDT, FYEKMQ (reference sequence). Trimming cost V 4 bases and J 6 bases; bases outside gene matches: 8. The CDR3 length is 15 residues. CDR3 protein: CASSSTGQPPGELFF. In DNA form, the CDR3 reads TGTGCCAGCAGCTCCACGGGACAGCCACCCGGGGAGCTGTTTTTT. Together with reference TRBV13 and TRBJ2-2, the CDR3 gives the full variable domain: AAGVIQSPRHLIKEKRETATLKCYPIPRHDTVYWYQQGPGQDPQFLISFYEKMQSDKGSIPDRFSAQQFSDYHSELNMSSLELGDSALYFCASSSTGQPPGELFFGEGSRLTVL.

This clone turned up a few times. The chain has TRBV7-8 and TRBJ2-5; 11 bases match TRBD2. CDR1 is SGHVS and CDR2 is FQNEAQ in the germline V gene. The CDR3 contains 16 residues. The V gene end was trimmed by 2 bases and the J gene end by 1 base; junction bases not matched to a gene: 3. CDR3 DNA: TGTGCCAGCAGCTTATTACTAGCGGGGGTCCAAGAGACCCAGTACTTC. As protein: CASSLLLAGVQETQYF.

This sequence joins TRBV28 and TRBJ1-6; 7 bases fit TRBD1. Unmatched junction bases numbered 7, after V lost 7 bases and J lost 7 bases. Germline-derived CDR1 and CDR2 are MDHEN and SYDVKM. The CDR3 runs to 14 residues. CDR3 region: CASNPDRANSPLHF. DNA for the CDR3: TGTGCCAGCAATCCCGACAGGGCGAATTCACCCCTCCACTTT. Based on the CDR3 plus reference TRBV28 and TRBJ1-6, the full variable domain is DVKVTQSSRYLVKRTGEKVFLECVQDMDHENMFWYRQDPGLGLRLIYFSYDVKMKEKGDIPEGYSVSREKKERFSLILESASTNQTSMYLCASNPDRANSPLHFGNGTRLTVT.

J is TRBJ1-1 and V is TRBV6-5; perhaps TRBD1 as D (5 bases). CDR1 and CDR2 (germline): MNHEY, SVGAGI. The CDR3 runs to 16 residues. The V and J ends lost 0 bases and 4 bases respectively, with 15 bases between them. The CDR3 region is CASSYSLGVSITEAFF. The CDR3 DNA is TGTGCCAGCAGTTACTCGCTAGGGGTTTCTATCACTGAAGCTTTCTTT.

The chain has TRBV7-2 and TRBJ1-1; possible D gene TRBD1, 6 bases. This CDR3 has 14 amino acids. The germline gives CDR1 SGHTA, CDR2 FQGNSA. Trimming stripped 6 bases from V and 7 bases from J, with 18 bases between. The CDR3: CASRVNQGNFEAFF. The CDR3 coding sequence is TGTGCCAGCAGGGTTAATCAGGGGAATTTTGAAGCTTTCTTT. Combining the CDR3 with reference TRBV7-2 and TRBJ1-1 gives the whole variable domain GAGVSQSPSNKVTEKGKDVELRCDPISGHTALYWYRQSLGQGLEFLIYFQGNSAPDKSGLPSDRFSAERTGGSVSTLTIQRTQQEDSAVYLCASRVNQGNFEAFFGQGTRLTVV.

A few counts support this clone. The chain links TRBV5-4 to TRBJ1-2; 10 bases align to TRBD1. This CDR3 is built from 15 residues. Germline lookup yields CDR1 SGHNT and CDR2 YYREEE (reference sequence). Trimming at V came to 3 bases and at J to 1 base, leaving 3 bases not matched to a gene. In DNA, the CDR3 is TGTGCCAGCAGCTGGGGACAGGGGAGTAACTATGGCTACACCTTC. Translated: CASSWGQGSNYGYTF.

The rearrangement joins TRBV10-3 to TRBJ2-7, with D possibly being TRBD1 (5 bases). Deletions cut 3 bases from V and 3 bases from J, with 18 bases between. CDR1 and CDR2 (germline): ENHRY, SYGVKD. The CDR3 extends over 16 amino acids. CDR3 residues: CAISDPSGMGSYEQYF. CDR3 sequence (DNA): TGTGCCATCAGTGATCCGTCAGGGATGGGTAGCTACGAGCAGTACTTC.

This chain links TRBV5-1 with TRBJ1-2; perhaps TRBD1 as D (5 bases). Trimming stripped 4 bases from V and 7 bases from J, with 20 bases between. The germline gives CDR1 SGHRS, CDR2 YFSETQ. The CDR3 is 15 amino acids. The CDR3 sequence: CASSPDGQGLGGYTF. CDR3 DNA sequence: TGCGCCAGCAGCCCAGACGGTCAGGGTTTGGGTGGCTACACCTTC.

The chain combines TRBV6-5 with TRBJ1-5, with TRBD1 matching over 7 bases. The CDR3 totals 13 residues. Germline CDR1 is MNHEY and CDR2 is SVGAGI. The V gene end was trimmed by 6 bases and the J gene end by 2 bases; junction bases not matched to a gene: 1. In DNA, the CDR3 is TGTGCCAGCAGAGGACAGGGCAATCAGCCCCAGCATTTT. Amino acid sequence: CASRGQGNQPQHF.

The rearrangement joins TRBV6-2 or TRBV6-3 to TRBJ1-1; D is possibly TRBD1 (5 bases). Trimming stripped 5 bases from V and 2 bases from J, with 9 bases between. CDR1 and CDR2 (germline): MNHEY, SVGEGT. The CDR3 has 13 amino acids. CDR3 amino acids: CASSMTENTEAFF. The CDR3 nucleotides read TGTGCCAGCAGTATGACAGAAAACACTGAAGCTTTCTTT.

The chain couples TRBV29-1 to TRBJ1-1, with TRBD1 identical over 7 bases. This CDR3 has 13 residues. V lost 3 bases, J lost 5 bases, and 6 bases stayed unmatched. Germline CDR1 reads SQVTM; CDR2 reads ANQGSEA. Written as DNA, the CDR3 is TGCAGCGTTGATCAGGGGGTGGATACTGAAGCTTTCTTT. It encodes CSVDQGVDTEAFF.

V and J are TRBV7-3 and TRBJ2-2, with 11 bases matching TRBD1. The CDR3 runs 14 residues. CDR1 and CDR2 (germline): SGHTA, FQGTGA. V shed 9 bases, J shed 5 bases, and the junction held 5 bases outside the gene matches. The DNA for the CDR3 is TGTGCCAGGGACAGGGGGCGCGGAACCGGGGAGCTGTTTTTT. Protein: CARDRGRGTGELFF.

In its sample, this clone was seen a few times. The CDR3 DNA reads as TGTGCCAGCAGCCCGGGGATAGAAACCAATGAGCAGTTCTTC. It yields the protein CASSPGIETNEQFF. This chain uses TRBV5-6 with TRBJ2-1; tentative D call: TRBD2 (5 bases). V lost 4 bases to trimming and J lost 6 bases, with 14 bases between them. Germline CDR1 and CDR2: SGHDT and YYEEEE. The CDR3 contains 14 residues. The entire variable domain, with the rest obtained from reference TRBV5-6 and TRBJ2-1, is as follows: DAGVTQSPTHLIKTRGQQVTLRCSPKSGHDTVSWYQQALGQGPQFIFQYYEEEERQRGNFPDRFSGHQFPNYSSELNVNALLLGDSALYLCASSPGIETNEQFFGPGTRLTVL.

This clone showed up just a few times. The chain employs TRBV7-8 and TRBJ2-1; TRBD2 matches at 10 bases. V dropped 4 bases and J dropped 6; count of bases not matched to a gene: 9. This CDR3 contains 16 residues. Germline assignment: CDR1 SGHVS and CDR2 FQNEAQ. CDR3 in amino acids: CASSSPRERGGNEQFF. As DNA, the CDR3 is TGTGCCAGCAGCTCCCCGCGGGAGCGGGGGGGCAATGAGCAGTTCTTC.

The chain recombines TRBV10-3 with TRBJ2-3, with 7 bases fitting TRBD2. CDR1 and CDR2 from the germline V gene are ENHRY and SYGVKD. J lost 2 bases, V lost 8 bases, and 10 bases had no gene match. The CDR3 contains 15 residues. CDR3 in DNA: TGTGCCATCTCGCGGGGAGGGAGTCCCACAGATACGCAGTATTTT. Translated, it gives CAISRGGSPTDTQYF.

The CDR3 loop reads CAWSAGGRFYEKLFF. The CDR3 region has the DNA TGTGCCTGGAGTGCCGGGGGTCGATTTTATGAAAAACTGTTTTTT. The chain is built from TRBV30 and TRBJ1-4; D might be TRBD1 (5 bases). Trimming left V 1 base short and J 6 bases short, with 15 bases between. The V gene's germline CDR1 is GTSNPN and CDR2 SVGIG (reference sequence). CDR3 length: 15 amino acids.

J is TRBJ2-7 and V is TRBV11-2; D is perhaps TRBD2 (6 bases). The CDR3 consists of 12 residues. V gave up 4 bases and J gave up 6 bases, with 10 bases separating them. CDR1 and CDR2 (germline): SGHAT, FQNNGV. The CDR3 loop is CASSSTRAEQYF. CDR3 sequence (DNA): TGTGCCAGCAGCTCGACTAGGGCCGAGCAGTACTTC.

The J gene is TRBJ1-4, the V gene TRBV7-2; 7 bases fit TRBD1. CDR3 length: 16 residues. CDR1 is SGHTA, CDR2 FQGNSA, per germline. With V trimmed by 4 bases and J by 7 bases, 12 bases remained unmatched. CDR3 sequence reads: CASSSDPGQLGEKLFF. CDR3 nucleotides: TGTGCCAGCAGCTCTGATCCGGGACAGTTGGGTGAAAAACTGTTTTTT.

The V gene is TRBV29-1, the J gene TRBJ2-1; TRBD1 matches 7 bases. Germline V lookup: CDR1 SQVTM, CDR2 ANQGSEA. J gave up 0 bases and V 8 bases, and 7 bases lay outside the gene matches. This CDR3 spans 14 amino acids. The chain's CDR3 is CSTGTVSSYNEQFF. The CDR3 region has the DNA TGCAGCACGGGGACAGTGAGCTCCTACAATGAGCAGTTCTTC.

The chain recombines TRBV6-5 with TRBJ1-1; 7 bases agree with TRBD1. The CDR3 loop spans 12 amino acids. V was pared by 6 bases and J by 6 bases, with 4 bases of the junction left unmatched. Per the germline V gene, CDR1 is MNHEY and CDR2 is SVGAGI. The CDR3 DNA is TGTGCCAGCAGCACCGGGACAGCTGAAGCTTTCTTT. This gives the protein CASSTGTAEAFF.

The rearrangement uses TRBV7-9 and TRBJ2-2; 8 bases are shared with TRBD2. J was trimmed by 1 base and V by 3 bases; bases with no gene match: 7. The CDR3 totals 17 residues. CDR1 and CDR2 (germline): SEHNR, FQNEAQ (reference sequence). Here the CDR3 reads CASSLASGPQNTGELFF. The CDR3 DNA follows: TGTGCCAGCAGCTTGGCTAGCGGGCCCCAGAACACCGGGGAGCTGTTTTTT.

The rearrangement uses TRBV19 and TRBJ1-3; TRBD1 aligns across 7 bases. The CDR3 is made up of 15 amino acids. Germline V gives CDR1 LNHDA, CDR2 SQIVND (reference sequence). With 3 bases clipped from V and 2 bases from J, the junction kept 4 bases outside the gene matches. CDR3 DNA sequence: TGTGCCAGTAGTATGGGACAGACTCCTGGAAACACCATATATTTT. This encodes CASSMGQTPGNTIYF.

This chain connects TRBV4-2 to TRBJ2-1, with TRBD2 matching 9 bases. V shed 3 bases and J 5 bases; nucleotides not matched to a gene: 5. This CDR3 region has 15 residues. In germline, CDR1 is LGHNA, CDR2 YNFKEQ. The CDR3 loop is CASSQAGGRNNEQFF. The CDR3 DNA is TGTGCCAGCAGCCAGGCGGGGGGGCGTAACAATGAGCAGTTCTTC.

The V and J genes are TRBV7-2 and TRBJ1-3, with D unresolved. The CDR3 is made up of 15 amino acids. Trimming took 7 bases from V and 0 from J, leaving 13 bases between them. Germline V gives CDR1 SGHTA, CDR2 FQGNSA. The CDR3 sequence is CASTPGSRSGNTIYF. CDR3 DNA: TGTGCCAGCACCCCGGGATCCCGCTCTGGAAACACCATATATTTT.

The chain employs TRBV29-1 and TRBJ2-5; TRBD2 aligns across 14 bases. Germline V gene sequence: CDR1 SQVTM, CDR2 ANQGSEA. Trimming took 0 bases from V and 7 from J; bases not matched to a gene: 7. This CDR3 has 16 amino acids. CDR3 sequence: CSVEDRLAGGPGTQYF. DNA of the CDR3: TGCAGCGTTGAAGATCGACTAGCGGGGGGGCCGGGGACCCAGTACTTC. Based on the CDR3 plus reference TRBV29-1 and TRBJ2-5, the full variable domain is SAVISQKPSRDICQRGTSLTIQCQVDSQVTMMFWYRQQPGQSLTLIATANQGSEATYESGFVIDKFPISRPNLTFSTLTVSNMSPEDSSIYLCSVEDRLAGGPGTQYFGPGTRLLVL.

This clone was observed a single time. The rearrangement uses TRBV9 and TRBJ2-7; D might be TRBD1 (5 bases). CDR3 size: 14 residues. Trimming pared 0 bases from V and 7 bases from J, leaving 14 bases between. Germline V gene sequence: CDR1 SGDLS, CDR2 YYNGEE. CDR3 residues: CASSVDLGLGEQYF. The CDR3 region has the DNA TGTGCCAGCAGCGTAGACCTGGGGCTGGGGGAGCAGTACTTC.